One and the same sample provided the 3 T cell receptor beta chains below, sequenced in a study of long-term antiretroviral therapy in people with HIV. immunoSEQ v3.0 was run at survey level. Using immunoSEQ multiplex PCR, the repertoire was profiled, and TCRdb retains in-frame clones only, with some absent. The table records tens of thousands of clones, around 80% of them present only once. The specimen was unsorted PBMCs, collected 0.1 years before starting antiretroviral therapy. The receptor set was obtained from a man younger than 30 with HIV.

This clone appeared a single time. The chain employs TRBV19 and TRBJ2-7; a possible D gene is TRBD2 (6 bases). Germline CDR1 and CDR2: LNHDA and SQIVND (reference sequence). This CDR3 spans 13 amino acids. Trimming removed 2 bases at V and 4 bases at J, with 9 bases between. In nucleotides, the CDR3 is TGTGCCAGTAGTATAAACGGAGGGTACGAGCAGTACTTC. The encoded protein is CASSINGGYEQYF. The whole variable domain, remainder taken from reference TRBV19 and TRBJ2-7, is DGGITQSPKYLFRKEGQNVTLSCEQNLNHDAMYWYRQDPGQGLRLIYYSQIVNDFQKGDIAEGYSVSREKKESFPLTVTSAQKNPTAFYLCASSINGGYEQYFGPGTRLTVT.

The chain couples TRBV30 to TRBJ1-2; the match to TRBD1 covers 8 bases. The V and J ends lost 3 bases and 2 bases, in that order; junction bases with no gene match: 5. Per the germline V gene, CDR1 is GTSNPN and CDR2 is SVGIG (reference sequence). The CDR3 length is 14 residues. The CDR3, as DNA: TGTGCCTGGAGCCGCAGGGGGCCCAACTATGGCTACACCTTC. It encodes CAWSRRGPNYGYTF. The full variable domain, completed using reference TRBV30 and TRBJ1-2, is SQTIHQWPATLVQPVGSPLSLECTVEGTSNPNLYWYRQAAGRGLQLLFYSVGIGQISSEVPQNLSASRPQDRQFILSSKKLLLSDSGFYLCAWSRRGPNYGYTFGSGTRLTVV.

The V and J genes are TRBV15 and TRBJ1-6; a possible D gene is TRBD1 (6 bases). V was trimmed by 0 bases and J by 10 bases, leaving 13 bases between them. The CDR3 spans 15 residues. CDR1 LNHNV and CDR2 YYDKDF come from the germline V gene (reference sequence). CDR3 bases: TGTGCCACCAGCAGAGATCGCGGGGGCGGCTCACCCCTCCACTTT. Translating it yields CATSRDRGGGSPLHF.